The 5 T cell receptor beta chains reported below all come from one sample, sequenced in a study of shared clonotypes between healthy human individuals. Here immunoSEQ multiplex PCR was the method, and the copy in TCRdb shows in-frame clones only, minus some. The table has over a million clones, about 96% seen once. Sequencing used naive CD4+ T cells sorted from blood. Sample subset: CD45RA+ positively selected. The source is a young man in good health.

The chain links TRBV7-9 to TRBJ2-1; 10 bases line up with TRBD2. V trimming: 5 bases; J trimming: 4 bases; junction bases outside the gene matches: 8. This CDR3 contains 16 residues. Germline V gene sequence: CDR1 SEHNR, CDR2 FQNEAQ (reference sequence). In DNA, the CDR3 is TGTGCCAGCAGCGCTTGGGGGACTAGCGCTTACAATGAGCAGTTCTTC. It yields the protein CASSAWGTSAYNEQFF.

This chain joins TRBV6-6 and TRBJ2-1, with D perhaps TRBD2 (5 bases). The CDR3 consists of 16 residues. The germline V gene has CDR1 MNHNY and CDR2 SVGAGI (reference sequence). V lost 3 bases and J lost 5, with 17 bases in between. CDR3 sequence reads: CASSYLAPGTNNEQFF. The CDR3 coding sequence is TGTGCCAGCAGTTATTTGGCCCCGGGAACAAACAATGAGCAGTTCTTC.

The chain uses TRBV5-4 and TRBJ2-3; 7 bases map to TRBD2. This CDR3 is built from 15 residues. V lost 2 bases and J lost 4; bases outside the gene matches: 7. The germline CDR1 and CDR2 sequences are SGHNT and YYREEE (reference sequence). The CDR3 region is CASSLGLGGADTQYF. Written as DNA, the CDR3 is TGTGCCAGCAGCTTAGGCTTGGGGGGGGCAGATACGCAGTATTTT.

The chain joins TRBV5-1 to TRBJ2-1; TRBD2 matches at 11 bases. The CDR3 consists of 14 residues. V trimming: 3 bases; J trimming: 8 bases; junction bases outside the gene matches: 4. Germline CDR1 SGHRS, CDR2 YFSETQ. The CDR3 DNA reads TGCGCCAGCAGCTCACTAGCGGGAGATTATGAGCAGTTCTTC. Translating it yields CASSSLAGDYEQFF.

V gene TRBV5-1 combines with J gene TRBJ2-1, with D perhaps TRBD1 or TRBD2 (7 bases each). Trimming cost V 3 bases and J 8 bases, with 12 bases left between them. The CDR3 totals 13 residues. Looked up from germline, CDR1 is SGHRS and CDR2 is YFSETQ. The CDR3 DNA reads TGCGCCAGCAGCTCACAGGGGAGGGATGAGCAGTTCTTC. It translates to CASSSQGRDEQFF.